The 17 T cell receptor beta chains given below trace back to one sample, sequenced in a study of T cells in Graves' hyperthyroidism and ophthalmopathy (dated by TCRdb to the late 2010s). Libraries were prepared through multiplex PCR. Sequenced on an Illumina HiSeq 2000. The TCR beta CDR3 regions were amplified from RNA transcripts. For the first round of RT-PCR on the TCR CDR3, the HTBI primer set was used together with the Qiagen OneStep RT-PCR kit. The public reads were run again by TCRdb, first through fastp at Q25 and then through MiXCR, and only productive beta chains were kept. Identical CDR3 protein sequences are pooled into one entry, listed with their most common genes and DNA. This sample comprises approximately 370,000 distinct CDR3 sequences, 15% of them detected only once. The leading ten clones occupy around a third of the sample. Sequences were obtained from blood. These receptors were collected from a woman aged 25 to 39 with Graves' hyperthyroidism.

This clonotype was observed many times. This chain uses TRBV3-1 with TRBJ1-5; D might be TRBD1 (5 bases). CDR1 LGHDT and CDR2 YNNKEL come from the germline V gene (reference sequence). There are 13 residues in the CDR3. V lost 1 base and J 7 bases, leaving 8 bases between the germline ends. The CDR3 DNA reads as TGTGCCAGCAGCCAAGGCGCAGGGCAGCCCCAGCATTTT. This sequence encodes CASSQGAGQPQHF.

Ten or more counts support this clonotype. V usage is TRBV29-1 and J usage is TRBJ2-7, with D possibly matching TRBD2 (5 bases). With 6 bases removed from V and 2 bases from J, the gap between germline ends came to 8 bases. The CDR3 is 11 residues long. Germline loops: CDR1 SQVTM, CDR2 ANQGSEA. CDR3 coding DNA: TGCAGCGTGGCGGGTACCTACGAGCAGTACTTC. Translating it yields CSVAGTYEQYF.

This clonotype has at least ten counts. V usage is TRBV18 and J usage is TRBJ2-4, with D hard to call. This CDR3 has 16 residues. With 3 bases removed from V and 0 bases from J, the gap between germline ends came to 12 bases. Germline CDR1 KGHSH, CDR2 LQKENI. CDR3 protein: CASSPGGFLAKNIQYF. CDR3 nucleotides: TGTGCCAGCTCACCCGGCGGCTTCTTAGCCAAAAACATTCAGTACTTC.

The count of this clonotype is one. The chain recombines TRBV15 with TRBJ1-2; D uncertain. The CDR3 runs 14 residues. V was cut by 0 bases and J by 4 bases, with 9 bases left in between. Germline loops: CDR1 LNHNV, CDR2 YYDKDF (reference sequence). The CDR3 DNA reads TGTGCCACCAGCAGAGATCTCTTTGTCTATGGCTACACCTTC. Translating gives CATSRDLFVYGYTF.

The chain recombines TRBV7-9 with TRBJ2-1, with D possibly being TRBD2 (5 bases). The CDR3 is 12 residues long. Germline V CDR1 and CDR2: SEHNR, FQNEAQ (reference sequence). V lost 7 bases to trimming and J lost 8 bases, with 12 bases between them. In nucleotides, the CDR3 is TGTGCCAGCACCGACCAGAGGGATGAGCAGTTCTTC. Translation: CASTDQRDEQFF.

The chain has TRBV6-1 and TRBJ2-7, with D perhaps TRBD1 (5 bases). CDR3 length: 15 amino acids. The V gene lost 6 bases and the J gene lost 3 bases, with 18 bases spanning the gap. Germline V lookup: CDR1 MNHNS, CDR2 SASEGT. The DNA for the CDR3 is TGTGCCAGCAGAGAGATGGGGCTGCCCCTCTACGAGCAGTACTTC. This encodes CASREMGLPLYEQYF.

This chain connects TRBV29-1 to TRBJ2-1, with TRBD2 matching 11 bases. Germline assignment: CDR1 SQVTM and CDR2 ANQGSEA. The CDR3 sequence is 15 residues long. V lost 7 bases, J lost 9 bases, and 14 bases stayed unmatched. The CDR3 spells CSGVPAILAGGEQFF. CDR3 DNA sequence: TGCAGCGGCGTCCCGGCGATTCTAGCGGGAGGTGAGCAGTTCTTC.

The chain couples TRBV10-2 to TRBJ2-5, with TRBD2 as a possible D gene (6 bases). V dropped 5 bases and J dropped 13 bases, with 14 bases sitting between them. Germline CDR1 reads WSHSY; CDR2 reads SAAADI. The CDR3 loop spans 11 amino acids. The CDR3 reads CASSSAGGMYF. The CDR3 bases are TGCGCCAGCAGTTCAGCGGGCGGTATGTACTTC.

This clonotype was recorded once. DNA of the CDR3: TGTGCCAGTATAAGTTGGGGGACAGCTGAAGCTTTCTTT. Translation: CASISWGTAEAFF. The chain couples TRBV19 to TRBJ1-1; the match to TRBD1 covers 7 bases. J lost 6 bases, V lost 7 bases, and 8 bases had no gene match. The CDR3 consists of 13 residues. Per the germline V gene, CDR1 is LNHDA and CDR2 is SQIVND (reference sequence).

This clonotype was recorded many times. This sequence joins TRBV12-3 or TRBV12-4 and TRBJ2-1; D not resolved. V lost 4 bases and J lost 0, with 7 bases in between. The CDR3 runs 14 residues. CDR3 nucleotide sequence: TGTGCCAGCAGTTGGCTTGACTCCTACAATGAGCAGTTCTTC. This gives the protein CASSWLDSYNEQFF.

This chain joins TRBV19 and TRBJ1-5; D is perhaps TRBD1 (5 bases). The CDR3 is 13 residues long. V was pared by 5 bases and J by 5 bases, with 10 bases between. Germline values: CDR1 LNHDA, CDR2 SQIVND (reference sequence). The CDR3 DNA sequence: TGTGCCAGTAGTTGGGGCCATGATCAGCCCCAGCATTTT. Its protein is CASSWGHDQPQHF.

This clonotype was seen more than once but under ten times. This chain joins TRBV19 and TRBJ2-1; 7 positions match TRBD2. Trimming removed 3 bases from V and 2 bases from J; junction bases left unmatched: 10. Germline V gene lookup returns CDR1 LNHDA and CDR2 SQIVND (reference sequence). The CDR3 totals 17 residues. The CDR3 DNA reads TGTGCCAGTAGTATTGTTTTCAGCGGGGTTACCTACAATGAGCAGTTCTTC. Amino acids: CASSIVFSGVTYNEQFF. Looking up the rest from reference TRBV19 and TRBJ2-1 gives the full variable domain: DGGITQSPKYLFRKEGQNVTLSCEQNLNHDAMYWYRQDPGQGLRLIYYSQIVNDFQKGDIAEGYSVSREKKESFPLTVTSAQKNPTAFYLCASSIVFSGVTYNEQFFGPGTRLTVL.

This clonotype has at least ten counts. This sequence joins TRBV20-1 and TRBJ1-1, with D unclear. Trimming left V 4 bases short and J 0 bases short, with 9 bases between. The CDR3 is 13 residues long. Looked up from germline, CDR1 is DFQATT and CDR2 is SNEGSKA (reference sequence). The CDR3 nucleotides are TGCAGTGCTACGGACGGAGTGAACACTGAAGCTTTCTTT. This encodes CSATDGVNTEAFF.

The table lists this clonotype with many counts. The chain recombines TRBV6-2 or TRBV6-3 with TRBJ2-5, with 11 bases identical to TRBD2. Germline-derived CDR1 and CDR2 are MNHEY and SVGEGT. V shed 6 bases, J shed 6 bases, and the junction held 3 bases outside the gene matches. The CDR3 runs to 13 residues. The CDR3: CASRLAGGQTQYF. CDR3 DNA: TGTGCCAGCAGGCTAGCGGGAGGCCAGACCCAGTACTTC.

Concerning this clonotype: This may stem from a read error, because a much larger clone lies one nucleotide away. This sequence joins TRBV2 and TRBJ2-2; TRBD2 might be the D (6 bases). The germline V gene has CDR1 SNHLY and CDR2 FYNNEI. This CDR3 is 15 amino acids long. The CDR3 DNA reads as TGTGCCAGCAAAAGTGGCGGGGCGAACACCGGGGAGCTGGTTTTT. The encoded protein is CASKSGGANTGELVF.

V gene TRBV12-3 or TRBV12-4 combines with J gene TRBJ2-1; D is ambiguous. V dropped 5 bases and J dropped 0 bases, with 14 bases sitting between them. This CDR3 has 16 residues. DNA of the CDR3: TGTGCCAGCAGTACGACCCTCTTAAGCTCCTACAATGAGCAGTTCTTC. Its translation: CASSTTLLSSYNEQFF.

V usage is TRBV9 and J usage is TRBJ2-3; D gene ambiguous. The CDR3 runs 16 residues. The germline CDR1 and CDR2 sequences are SGDLS and YYNGEE. The V end was cut by 3 bases, the J end by 3 bases, with 17 bases between. In DNA, the CDR3 is TGTGCCAGCAGCGCAGAGTCTGGGCGTTCGACAGATACGCAGTATTTT. Amino acids: CASSAESGRSTDTQYF.